These 22 T cell receptor beta chains came from one sample sequenced in a study of blood T cell repertoires in COVID-19. Here immunoSEQ multiplex PCR was the method, and the copy in TCRdb shows in-frame clones only, minus some. This table has 150,000 to 200,000 clones, nearly 90% appearing once. The sequenced sample consisted of peripheral blood. The source of these receptors is a man aged 45-65 years with acute or convalescent COVID-19.

This clone showed up just once. This chain connects TRBV5-1 to TRBJ2-5; D unclear. V was shortened by 2 bases and J by 0 bases, with 14 bases between the two germline ends. Germline V lookup: CDR1 SGHRS, CDR2 YFSETQ. This CDR3 is 16 amino acids long. The CDR3 here is CASSFRPRLNQETQYF. CDR3 nucleotide sequence: TGCGCCAGCAGCTTCCGGCCCCGACTGAACCAAGAGACCCAGTACTTC.

This clone was counted between two and nine times. The CDR3 region has the DNA TGTGCCAGCAGCTTAGATACCGGCGGGAGGGCCGCCTACAATGAGCAGTTCTTC. Amino acid sequence: CASSLDTGGRAAYNEQFF. The rearrangement joins TRBV11-2 to TRBJ2-1; TRBD2 aligns across 9 bases. This CDR3 spans 18 amino acids. Germline V gives CDR1 SGHAT, CDR2 FQNNGV. V dropped 0 bases and J dropped 2; count of bases not matched to a gene: 8. Filled out from reference TRBV11-2 and TRBJ2-1, the complete variable domain reads EAGVAQSPRYKIIEKRQSVAFWCNPISGHATLYWYQQILGQGPKLLIQFQNNGVVDDSQLPKDRFSAERLKGVDSTLKIQPAKLEDSAVYLCASSLDTGGRAAYNEQFFGPGTRLTVL.

CDR3 region: CASSLSASGVGSQYF. CDR3 bases: TGTGCCAGCAGTTTATCTGCTAGCGGGGTTGGGTCCCAGTACTTC. V is TRBV27 and J is TRBJ2-5; 9 bases map to TRBD2. CDR1 and CDR2 from the germline V gene are MNHEY and SMNVEV (reference sequence). V trimming: 0 bases; J trimming: 9 bases; junction bases outside the gene matches: 8. The CDR3 extends over 15 amino acids.

The chain couples TRBV7-9 to TRBJ1-4, with D perhaps TRBD1 (5 bases). V was pared by 5 bases and J by 0 bases, with 13 bases between. This CDR3 has 16 residues. Germline V gene sequence: CDR1 SEHNR, CDR2 FQNEAQ (reference sequence). CDR3 DNA: TGTGCCAGCAGCCACCCCCAGGGCGCAACTAATGAAAAACTGTTTTTT. Its translation: CASSHPQGATNEKLFF. Full variable domain (remainder filled in from reference TRBV7-9 and TRBJ1-4): DTGVSQNPRHKITKRGQNVTFRCDPISEHNRLYWYRQTLGQGPEFLTYFQNEAQLEKSRLLSDRFSAERPKGSFSTLEIQRTEQGDSAMYLCASSHPQGATNEKLFFGSGTQLSVL.

J is TRBJ1-1 and V is TRBV21-1. TRBV21-1 is deemed a pseudogene. This CDR3 comprises 19 residues. The CDR3 sequence is CASSPRPPGGTNHLGEAFF. DNA for the CDR3: TGTGCCAGCAGCCCACGACCTCCGGGGGGGACAAACCACCTCGGTGAAGCTTTCTTT.

The V and J genes are TRBV19 and TRBJ2-3; 10 bases fit TRBD2. V shed 5 bases and J 0 bases; nucleotides not matched to a gene: 2. The CDR3 sequence is 15 residues long. CDR1 LNHDA and CDR2 SQIVND come from the germline V gene (reference sequence). The CDR3: CASSWTSGSTDTQYF. CDR3 nucleotides: TGTGCCAGTAGTTGGACTAGCGGTAGCACAGATACGCAGTATTTT.

The chain recombines TRBV7-9 with TRBJ2-7; D might be TRBD2 (6 bases). Germline V gene data show CDR1 as SEHNR and CDR2 as FQNEAQ (reference sequence). This CDR3 is built from 13 residues. The CDR3 nucleotides read TGTGCCAGCAGCCCAACGACTAGACTGACGCTGGACGTC. It translates to CASSPTTRLTLDV.

In this sample, this clone turned up once. The chain couples TRBV4-2 to TRBJ1-2, with a possible D match to TRBD1 (6 bases). Between the trimmed V and J ends, which lost 0 bases and 4 bases, there was a span of 15 bases. The germline CDR1 and CDR2 sequences are LGHNA and YNFKEQ. This CDR3 has 16 amino acids. CDR3 sequence (DNA): TGTGCCAGCAGCCAAGAATTCGCAGGGGACGGCTATGGCTACACCTTC. It translates to CASSQEFAGDGYGYTF.

The V call is TRBV19, the J call TRBJ1-5; 8 bases agree with TRBD1. The junction had 6 bases not matched to a gene; V was cut back by 6 bases and J by 5 bases. This CDR3 contains 14 residues. The germline gives CDR1 LNHDA, CDR2 SQIVND (reference sequence). CDR3 amino acids: CASSRTGSYQPQHF. In DNA form, the CDR3 reads TGTGCCAGTAGCAGGACAGGGAGTTATCAGCCCCAGCATTTT. Based on the CDR3 plus reference TRBV19 and TRBJ1-5, the full variable domain is DGGITQSPKYLFRKEGQNVTLSCEQNLNHDAMYWYRQDPGQGLRLIYYSQIVNDFQKGDIAEGYSVSREKKESFPLTVTSAQKNPTAFYLCASSRTGSYQPQHFGDGTRLSIL.

V usage is TRBV6-5 and J usage is TRBJ1-1, with 9 positions matching TRBD1. After removal of 2 bases from V and 6 bases from J, the junction contained 10 bases not matched to a gene. The CDR3 extends over 16 amino acids. The germline CDR1 and CDR2 sequences are MNHEY and SVGAGI. The CDR3 DNA is TGTGCCAGCAGTTACACGGACAGGGGATTTAGTGCTGAAGCTTTCTTT. It translates to CASSYTDRGFSAEAFF.

This chain uses TRBV27 with TRBJ2-7, with TRBD1 as a possible D gene (6 bases). The germline V and J ends were trimmed by 2 bases and 3 bases, with 20 bases remaining between them. Germline values: CDR1 MNHEY, CDR2 SMNVEV (reference sequence). The CDR3 consists of 17 residues. CDR3 nucleotide sequence: TGTGCCAGCAGTTTACGTCTTGAGGACAGACAGAACTACGAGCAGTACGTC. Translation gives CASSLRLEDRQNYEQYV.

The rearrangement links TRBV3-1 (or the pseudogene TRBV3-2) to TRBJ2-1, with D perhaps matching TRBD2 (6 bases). Trimming took 7 bases from V and 10 from J, leaving 20 bases between them. This CDR3 contains 14 residues. Germline lookup yields CDR1 LGHDT and CDR2 YNNKEL (reference sequence). CDR3 bases: TGTGCCAGCACGTCGGGAGAAATCAACGGCGAGCAGTTCTTC. This encodes CASTSGEINGEQFF.

This clone has only one observation. The chain links TRBV7-2 to TRBJ2-7, with a tentative D call TRBD2 (6 bases). The CDR3 is made up of 15 amino acids. V was clipped by 5 bases and J by 2 bases, with 16 bases between them. Germline lookup yields CDR1 SGHTA and CDR2 FQGNSA. This chain's CDR3 is CASSEDWGGAYEQYF. The DNA of the CDR3 is TGTGCCAGCAGCGAGGACTGGGGAGGAGCCTACGAGCAGTACTTC.

The chain couples TRBV4-1 to TRBJ1-2, with D possibly TRBD1 on 5 matching bases. Germline lookup yields CDR1 MGHRA and CDR2 YSYEKL. Trimming cost V 1 base and J 4 bases, with 10 bases left between them. This CDR3 is 14 amino acids long. Written as DNA, the CDR3 is TGCGCCAGCAGCCAAGTTTCAGGGTTCTATGGCTACACCTTC. Its translation is CASSQVSGFYGYTF.

The chain combines TRBV5-5 with TRBJ1-2, with a tentative D call TRBD1 (6 bases). CDR1 and CDR2 (germline): SGHKS, YYEKEE (reference sequence). The CDR3 spans 15 residues. The germline V and J ends were trimmed by 2 bases and 0 bases, with 11 bases remaining between them. The DNA for the CDR3 is TGTGCCAGCAGCTTCTCCGGGACATCTAACTATGGCTACACCTTC. Translating gives CASSFSGTSNYGYTF.

The V and J genes are TRBV28 and TRBJ2-2; no firm D call. Trimming shortened V by 5 bases and J by 4 bases, and 8 bases separated the two germline ends. The CDR3 totals 13 residues. The germline gives CDR1 MDHEN, CDR2 SYDVKM. The CDR3: CASSHSVTGELFF. DNA for the CDR3: TGTGCCAGCAGTCACTCGGTCACCGGGGAGCTGTTTTTT. The full variable domain, completed using reference TRBV28 and TRBJ2-2, is DVKVTQSSRYLVKRTGEKVFLECVQDMDHENMFWYRQDPGLGLRLIYFSYDVKMKEKGDIPEGYSVSREKKERFSLILESASTNQTSMYLCASSHSVTGELFFGEGSRLTVL.

This clone was observed once. The sample holds other DNA sequences that translate to the same CDR3. V usage is TRBV6-5 and J usage is TRBJ1-3; D is unclear. V was trimmed by 7 bases and J by 2 bases, leaving 6 bases between them. The CDR3 consists of 12 residues. Per the germline V gene, CDR1 is MNHEY and CDR2 is SVGAGI. The CDR3 DNA follows: TGTGCCAGCACAGGAACTGGAAACACCATATATTTT. Encoded protein: CASTGTGNTIYF.

The chain recombines TRBV7-8 with TRBJ2-3; D possibly corresponds to TRBD2 (6 bases). The V gene's germline CDR1 is SGHVS and CDR2 FQNEAQ. V was cut by 2 bases and J by 3 bases, with 12 bases left in between. The CDR3 has 15 residues. DNA for the CDR3: TGTGCCAGCAGCTTATCCCTTGGAGGGACAGATACGCAGTATTTT. Translating it yields CASSLSLGGTDTQYF.

This chain links TRBV4-3 with TRBJ2-3; tentative D call: TRBD2 (5 bases). The germline V gene has CDR1 LGHNA and CDR2 YSLEER. Trimming removed 0 bases from V and 2 bases from J, with 15 bases in between. The CDR3 is made up of 17 amino acids. The CDR3 protein is CASSQDNSAGLTDTQYF. The DNA for the CDR3 is TGCGCCAGCAGCCAAGATAATAGCGCGGGCCTCACAGATACGCAGTATTTT.

The genes are TRBV5-6 and TRBJ1-4; TRBD1 might be the D (5 bases). Germline-derived CDR1 and CDR2 are SGHDT and YYEEEE. The V gene lost 4 bases and the J gene lost 0 bases, with 16 bases spanning the gap. This CDR3 is 17 amino acids long. The CDR3 protein is CASSHTRRAPTNEKLFF. The CDR3 DNA is TGTGCCAGCAGCCATACCCGCAGGGCCCCAACTAATGAAAAACTGTTTTTT.

This clone appeared a few times. The chain couples TRBV7-9 to TRBJ1-1; TRBD1 aligns across 7 bases. This CDR3 region has 16 residues. Germline CDR1 SEHNR, CDR2 FQNEAQ (reference sequence). The J segment lost 0 bases and the V segment lost 5 bases, leaving 9 bases of the junction unmatched. In nucleotides, the CDR3 is TGTGCCAGCAGCCCCGGGACAGCCAATATGAACACTGAAGCTTTCTTT. It specifies CASSPGTANMNTEAFF.

The rearrangement links TRBV27 to TRBJ2-7, with 7 positions matching TRBD2. The germline CDR1 and CDR2 sequences are MNHEY and SMNVEV (reference sequence). With 5 bases clipped from V and 0 bases from J, the junction kept 1 base outside the gene matches. This CDR3 spans 13 amino acids. The CDR3 spells CASSSGDSYEQYF. The CDR3 region has the DNA TGTGCCAGCAGTAGCGGGGACTCCTACGAGCAGTACTTC.